What follows is one TCR beta chain and its context. Its antigen is currently unknown. The junction differs from germline at one of its ends, possibly a read error. CDR1 is MRHNA and CDR2 is SNTAGT in the germline V gene. CDR3 length: 15 residues. This entry belongs to a study of glioma-infiltrating T cells. Across the study: Presurgical dexamethasone in glioma patients lasted six or fewer days.

Study observations and caveats: A blood CDR3 motif signature was depleted in highly divergent patients. Above-expected tissue-blood divergence occurred in all gliomas, most in low-grade ones. CDR3 overlap between tissue and blood was very small.

Using RNA template, CDR3s of TCR alpha and beta were amplified with iRepertoire arm-PCR. In TCRdb, the multiplex PCR reads were re-called with MiXCR into one record per CDR3 protein. The data show more than 300,000 distinct CDR3 sequences, 41% seen once. This clonotype originated in a human donor with low-grade glioma or glioblastoma, undergoing nonglioma brain surgery, or in good health (not recorded which). The sample comprised glioma tissue, nonneoplastic brain tissue, or PBMCs (not recorded which). This chain connects TRBV6-4 to TRBJ1-2; no reliable D call. The CDR3 loop reads CAICATWEAGYGYSF. CDR3 nucleotides: TGTGCCATCTGTGCCACCTGGGAGGCTGGCTATGGCTACTCCTTC.